The 28 T cell receptor beta chains given below trace back to one sample, sequenced in a study of T cells in tuberculosis. Only in-frame clones appear in the TCRdb table, and some are missing; sequencing was by immunoSEQ multiplex PCR. This table holds tens of thousands of clones, around 97% found once. Material for sequencing was PBMCs. The receptors come from a donor between 5 and 29 years old with latent tuberculosis or without tuberculosis infection.

This clone was observed a single time. The chain couples TRBV5-6 to TRBJ1-5, with 9 bases identical to TRBD1. Germline V CDR1 and CDR2: SGHDT, YYEEEE. The CDR3 runs 15 residues. V was pared by 0 bases and J by 4 bases, with 2 bases of the junction left unmatched. In DNA form, the CDR3 reads TGTGCCAGCAGCTTGGCTGGGACAGGGAATCAGCCCCAGCATTTT. It is translated as CASSLAGTGNQPQHF.

This clone appeared once. For the CDR3, the DNA is TGCGCCAGCAGACACATACTAGCGGCCTACACAGATACGCAGTATTTT. This translates into CASRHILAAYTDTQYF. This chain connects TRBV5-1 to TRBJ2-3; TRBD2 matches at 8 bases. With 5 bases clipped from V and 2 bases from J, the junction kept 10 bases outside the gene matches. The CDR3 loop spans 16 amino acids. Germline CDR1 SGHRS, CDR2 YFSETQ.

J is TRBJ2-5 and V is TRBV4-1; possibly TRBD2 for D (5 bases). The ends were cut back, 2 bases at V and 4 bases at J, with 20 bases in the middle. This CDR3 is 17 amino acids long. Germline V gives CDR1 MGHRA, CDR2 YSYEKL. As DNA, the CDR3 is TGCGCCAGCAGCCAACTTCCCGGGATCCCGAAAGGAGAGACCCAGTACTTC. Translating it yields CASSQLPGIPKGETQYF.

This clone has a single count. Here the CDR3 reads CASSLQGIPNQETQYF. CDR3 nucleotide sequence: TGCGCCAGCAGCTTACAGGGTATACCAAACCAAGAGACCCAGTACTTC. This chain uses TRBV5-1 with TRBJ2-5; possible D gene TRBD1, 6 bases. The V gene's germline CDR1 is SGHRS and CDR2 YFSETQ. CDR3 size: 16 residues. Trimming cost V 2 bases and J 0 bases, with 14 bases left between them.

This clone was found once. This sequence joins TRBV30 and TRBJ1-2; the D is unclear. V lost 2 bases and J lost 3, with 13 bases in between. The CDR3 is 14 residues long. In germline, CDR1 is GTSNPN, CDR2 SVGIG (reference sequence). The CDR3 loop reads CAWSRRGGDYGYTF. DNA for the CDR3: TGTGCCTGGAGTAGGCGGGGAGGTGACTATGGCTACACCTTC.

This chain connects TRBV11-3 to TRBJ2-5; TRBD1 matches at 10 bases. This CDR3 has 15 amino acids. Germline V gives CDR1 SGHNT, CDR2 YENEEA. Germline trimming cut 1 base from V and 2 bases from J; bases unmatched to any gene: 1. CDR3 region: CASSLAGQGQETQYF. In DNA form, the CDR3 reads TGTGCCAGCAGCTTAGCGGGACAGGGGCAAGAGACCCAGTACTTC. Supplemented by reference TRBV11-3 and TRBJ2-5, the full variable domain reads EAGVVQSPRYKIIEKKQPVAFWCNPISGHNTLYWYLQNLGQGPELLIRYENEEAVDDSQLPKDRFSAERLKGVDSTLKIQPAELGDSAVYLCASSLAGQGQETQYFGPGTRLLVL.

V gene TRBV19 combines with J gene TRBJ2-7; a possible D gene is TRBD1 (6 bases). CDR3 length: 13 residues. V lost 5 bases, J lost 4 bases, and 12 bases lay in between. The germline gives CDR1 LNHDA, CDR2 SQIVND (reference sequence). CDR3 region: CASSLGHTYEQYF. CDR3 sequence (DNA): TGTGCCAGTAGTCTGGGACATACGTACGAGCAGTACTTC.

The CDR3 DNA follows: TGTGCCAGCAGTTTTGGTCCGAGGAGCATTCAGTACTTC. Translated, it gives CASSFGPRSIQYF. This rearrangement joins TRBV28 to TRBJ2-4, with unresolved D. V lost 3 bases, J lost 9 bases, and 12 bases lay in between. Germline V lookup: CDR1 MDHEN, CDR2 SYDVKM. The CDR3 runs 13 residues.

This chain links TRBV7-9 with TRBJ1-5; 10 bases fit TRBD1. CDR1 and CDR2 (germline): SEHNR, FQNEAQ (reference sequence). The CDR3 loop spans 15 amino acids. V dropped 5 bases and J dropped 3; count of bases not matched to a gene: 4. CDR3 bases: TGTGCCAGCAGCGAAGGACAGGGGGACAATCAGCCCCAGCATTTT. Translated, it gives CASSEGQGDNQPQHF.

The CDR3 loop reads CASTQTSRVSGEQFF. DNA of the CDR3: TGTGCCAGCACCCAGACTAGTAGAGTGTCGGGTGAGCAGTTCTTC. The chain is built from TRBV6-5 and TRBJ2-1; a possible D gene is TRBD2 (6 bases). CDR3 length: 15 amino acids. The germline gives CDR1 MNHEY, CDR2 SVGAGI. V was trimmed by 7 bases and J by 9 bases, leaving 22 bases between them.

This sequence joins TRBV27 and TRBJ1-5; tentatively, D is TRBD1 (5 bases). The CDR3 runs 13 residues. Germline V gene lookup returns CDR1 MNHEY and CDR2 SMNVEV (reference sequence). Here the CDR3 DNA reads TGTACTGCAGCGGGGGGTAGCAATCAGCCCCAGCATTTT. It encodes CTAAGGSNQPQHF.

This rearrangement joins TRBV2 to TRBJ2-7, with TRBD1 matching over 9 bases. This CDR3 comprises 16 residues. Germline V gene lookup returns CDR1 SNHLY and CDR2 FYNNEI. J gave up 7 bases and V 6 bases, and 16 bases lay outside the gene matches. In DNA, the CDR3 is TGTGCCAGCAGAAGGTCGATGACAGGGGGGCCCTGGGAGCAGTACTTC. Translated, it gives CASRRSMTGGPWEQYF.

V gene TRBV19 combines with J gene TRBJ1-1, with unresolved D. Per germline, CDR1 LNHDA and CDR2 SQIVND (reference sequence). There are 13 residues in the CDR3. The V end was cut by 1 base, the J end by 5 bases, with 8 bases between. In DNA form, the CDR3 reads TGTGCCAGTAGTATAGTCGGGAGAACTGAAGCTTTCTTT. This codes for CASSIVGRTEAFF.

V gene TRBV7-2 combines with J gene TRBJ2-3, with D perhaps TRBD1 (5 bases). The CDR3 runs 17 residues. Germline CDR1 reads SGHTA; CDR2 reads FQGNSA. The V end was cut by 5 bases, the J end by 0 bases, with 18 bases between. This chain's CDR3 is CASSPGFVFSSTDTQYF. CDR3 nucleotides: TGTGCCAGCAGCCCAGGGTTTGTTTTTAGTAGCACAGATACGCAGTATTTT.

This chain uses TRBV2 with TRBJ2-1; no firm D call. The CDR3 has 11 residues. Germline V gene data show CDR1 as SNHLY and CDR2 as FYNNEI. Trimming pared 7 bases from V and 5 bases from J, leaving 6 bases between. CDR3 sequence: CASNRDNEQFF. The CDR3 DNA follows: TGTGCCAGCAACCGGGACAATGAGCAGTTCTTC.

This chain joins TRBV4-1 and TRBJ1-3; TRBD1 is a possible D gene (6 bases). The V and J ends lost 1 base and 2 bases respectively, with 9 bases between them. Germline CDR1 is MGHRA and CDR2 is YSYEKL. This CDR3 has 15 amino acids. As DNA, the CDR3 is TGCGCCAGCAGCCAAGTTTGGGGGCCTGGAAACACCATATATTTT. Translated: CASSQVWGPGNTIYF.

The chain combines TRBV15 with TRBJ2-5; D possibly corresponds to TRBD2 (5 bases). The CDR3 contains 14 residues. Trimming shortened V by 0 bases and J by 5 bases, and 10 bases separated the two germline ends. Per the germline V gene, CDR1 is LNHNV and CDR2 is YYDKDF (reference sequence). The CDR3 sequence: CATSRDNRDETQYF. The CDR3 nucleotides read TGTGCCACCAGCAGAGATAACCGGGATGAGACCCAGTACTTC. The full variable domain, with the rest looked up from reference TRBV15 and TRBJ2-5, is DAMVIQNPRYQVTQFGKPVTLSCSQTLNHNVMYWYQQKSSQAPKLLFHYYDKDFNNEADTPDNFQSRRPNTSFCFLDIRSPGLGDTAMYLCATSRDNRDETQYFGPGTRLLVL.

J is TRBJ2-6 and V is TRBV9; possible D gene TRBD1, 5 bases. The germline V gene encodes CDR1 SGDLS and CDR2 YYNGEE. The CDR3 sequence is 15 residues long. V was trimmed by 4 bases and J by 0 bases, leaving 8 bases between them. The CDR3 protein is CASSRQISGANVLTF. For the CDR3, the DNA is TGTGCCAGCAGCCGACAGATCTCTGGGGCCAACGTCCTGACTTTC.

The count of this clone is one. This chain links TRBV7-2 with TRBJ1-4, with a weak D call TRBD1 (6 bases). V gave up 6 bases and J gave up 8 bases, with 13 bases separating them. CDR1 and CDR2 from the germline V gene are SGHTA and FQGNSA. This CDR3 has 13 residues. The CDR3 region is CASRAAGAEKLFF. CDR3 nucleotides: TGTGCCAGCAGGGCCGCGGGGGCCGAAAAACTGTTTTTT.

The chain is built from TRBV5-1 and TRBJ2-1; a possible D gene is TRBD1 (6 bases). V gave up 0 bases and J gave up 5 bases, with 15 bases separating them. Germline V lookup: CDR1 SGHRS, CDR2 YFSETQ. The CDR3 extends over 16 amino acids. The CDR3 coding sequence is TGCGCCAGCAGCTTGGTTAGTAGGACAGTCAACAATGAGCAGTTCTTC. Protein: CASSLVSRTVNNEQFF. The variable domain in full, completed from reference TRBV5-1 and TRBJ2-1, reads KAGVTQTPRYLIKTRGQQVTLSCSPISGHRSVSWYQQTPGQGLQFLFEYFSETQRNKGNFPGRFSGRQFSNSRSEMNVSTLELGDSALYLCASSLVSRTVNNEQFFGPGTRLTVL.

The chain has TRBV7-9 and TRBJ2-1; 10 nucleotides align to TRBD2. The CDR3 is 19 amino acids. V dropped 5 bases and J dropped 10; count of bases not matched to a gene: 23. The germline CDR1 and CDR2 sequences are SEHNR and FQNEAQ (reference sequence). The CDR3 region has the DNA TGTGCCAGCAGCCCCAGGAGGAGGGCACTAGCGGGGACCCTAGGGGAGCAGTTCTTC. This encodes CASSPRRRALAGTLGEQFF.

The chain couples TRBV30 to TRBJ1-1; no clear D gene. V was shortened by 2 bases and J by 1 base, with 11 bases between the two germline ends. This CDR3 comprises 14 residues. CDR1 and CDR2 from the germline V gene are GTSNPN and SVGIG (reference sequence). The chain's CDR3 is CAWSLRRQNTEAFF. In nucleotides, the CDR3 is TGTGCCTGGAGTCTGCGACGACAGAACACTGAAGCTTTCTTT.

The J gene is TRBJ2-1, the V gene TRBV7-7, with a tentative D call TRBD1 (6 bases). This CDR3 contains 15 residues. CDR1 SSHAT and CDR2 FNYEAQ come from the germline V gene (reference sequence). V was shortened by 3 bases and J by 7 bases, with 16 bases between the two germline ends. The CDR3 bases are TGTGCCAGCAGCTTGATTATGGGGGCGCAGAATGAGCAGTTCTTC. Amino acid sequence: CASSLIMGAQNEQFF.

The V call is TRBV5-4, the J call TRBJ1-1; D is unclear. CDR3 length: 13 amino acids. V lost 2 bases and J lost 5, with 10 bases in between. Germline V gene sequence: CDR1 SGHNT, CDR2 YYREEE (reference sequence). The chain's CDR3 is CASSFGRGTEAFF. The CDR3 region has the DNA TGTGCCAGCAGCTTTGGGCGAGGGACTGAAGCTTTCTTT.

The chain couples TRBV7-2 to TRBJ1-1; 9 bases are shared with TRBD1. Germline-derived CDR1 and CDR2 are SGHTA and FQGNSA. The CDR3 has 15 amino acids. J was trimmed by 3 bases and V by 5 bases; bases with no gene match: 7. CDR3 bases: TGTGCCAGCAGCCCCGGGACAGGGTGGGACACTGAAGCTTTCTTT. Encoded protein: CASSPGTGWDTEAFF.

The chain combines TRBV11-2 with TRBJ2-5; tentative D call: TRBD1 (5 bases). The end of the DNA is better explained by TRBJ2-7, so the J call may be wrong. The CDR3 has 13 residues. Germline values: CDR1 SGHAT, CDR2 FQNNGV. The CDR3 here is CASSSQGSYEQYF. The CDR3, as DNA: TGTGCCAGCAGCTCTCAGGGTTCCTACGAGCAGTACTTC.

V gene TRBV11-3 combines with J gene TRBJ1-2; perhaps TRBD1 as D (5 bases). CDR1 is SGHNT and CDR2 is YENEEA in the germline V gene. The CDR3 is 12 amino acids. V lost 3 bases to trimming and J lost 6 bases, with 8 bases between them. CDR3: CASSFSGDGYTF. CDR3 bases: TGTGCCAGCAGCTTTTCGGGGGATGGCTACACCTTC.

The chain is built from TRBV2 and TRBJ2-7; tentatively, D is TRBD1 (6 bases). Germline loops: CDR1 SNHLY, CDR2 FYNNEI. The CDR3 loop spans 12 amino acids. Trimming stripped 5 bases from V and 7 bases from J, with 12 bases between. CDR3 nucleotide sequence: TGTGCCAGCAGTACAGGGTCGGGAGAGCAGTACTTC. This encodes CASSTGSGEQYF. The full variable domain, its missing parts supplied by reference TRBV2 and TRBJ2-7, is EPEVTQTPSHQVTQMGQEVILRCVPISNHLYFYWYRQILGQKVEFLVSFYNNEISEKSEIFDDQFSVERPDGSNFTLKIRSTKLEDSAMYFCASSTGSGEQYFGPGTRLTVT.